A selection of T cell receptor beta chains follows, all from one sample in a study of blood T cell repertoires in COVID-19. Assay: immunoSEQ multiplex PCR; the TCRdb copy retains only in-frame clones and omits some. Of a few hundred thousand clones listed, around 90% were seen once; the top ten hold under 9%. Sample: peripheral blood. The receptors were sampled from a woman between 65 and 79 years old with active or convalescent COVID-19. Each CDR3 is given with its conserved first and last residue. The D gene is left open where the match is weak. Size tells how often a clone was seen (once, few, many) or the class of an expanded clone, and some rows leave it out.

D gene	clone size	V gene	J gene	CDR3 protein	CDR3 DNA
-	-	TRBV24-1	TRBJ1-5	CATSDRLTWRPQHF	TGTGCCACCAGTGACAGGCTAACCTGGCGGCCCCAGCATTTT
TRBD1	-	TRBV5-1	TRBJ1-2	CASSLGQGRGGYTF	TGCGCCAGCAGCTTAGGACAGGGACGCGGTGGCTACACCTTC
-	few	TRBV10-1	TRBJ1-1	CASSLQGNTEAFF	TGCGCCAGCAGTCTACAGGGGAACACTGAAGCTTTCTTT
-	-	TRBV18	TRBJ2-7	CASALFGQGHYEQYF	TGTGCCAGCGCCTTATTTGGGCAGGGGCACTACGAGCAGTACTTC
-	once	TRBV24-1	TRBJ2-5	CATSARELKETQYF	TGTGCCACCAGTGCCCGGGAACTCAAAGAGACCCAGTACTTC
-	-	TRBV11-2	TRBJ1-1	CASSLTGESTEAFF	TGTGCCAGCAGCTTAACCGGGGAAAGCACTGAAGCTTTCTTT
-	-	TRBV11-2	TRBJ2-3	CASSFIANTDTQYF	TGTGCCAGCAGCTTTATTGCGAACACAGATACGCAGTATTTT
-	few	TRBV19	TRBJ1-4	CASSMWGGTNEKLFF	TGTGCCAGTAGTATGTGGGGCGGTACTAATGAAAAACTGTTTTTT
-	-	TRBV7-2	TRBJ1-3	CASSFRQTGNTIYF	TGTGCCAGCAGCTTCCGACAGACTGGAAACACCATATATTTT
-	once	TRBV24-1	TRBJ1-5	CATSAGGAYNQPQHF	TGTGCCACCAGTGCCGGAGGGGCGTATAATCAGCCCCAGCATTTT
TRBD1	-	TRBV5-4	TRBJ2-7	CASRQIDRGYEQYF	TGTGCCAGCAGACAAATTGACAGGGGATACGAGCAGTACTTC
TRBD2	-	TRBV7-2	TRBJ2-7	CAAGGTGSYEQYF	TGTGCCGCGGGGGGGACGGGTTCCTACGAGCAGTACTTC
TRBD1	-	TRBV9	TRBJ1-1	CASNRQGTEAFF	TGTGCCAGTAACCGACAGGGCACTGAAGCTTTCTTT
TRBD2	-	TRBV6-1	TRBJ2-3	CASSEVAGAFF	TGTGCCAGCAGTGAAGTAGCGGGGGCTTTTTTT
-	-	TRBV5-1	TRBJ2-3	CASSPQGDTQYF	TGCGCCAGCAGTCCCCAGGGAGATACGCAGTATTTT
-	once	TRBV6-5	TRBJ2-2	CASSQQYSNTGELFF	TGTGCCAGCAGCCAACAGTACTCGAACACCGGGGAGCTGTTTTTT
-	-	TRBV7-9	TRBJ1-2	CASSPRRTGLYGYTF	TGTGCCAGCAGCCCCCGACGTACAGGGCTATATGGCTACACCTTC
-	-	TRBV2	TRBJ2-3	CASRNEARADTQYF	TGTGCCAGCAGGAACGAGGCCAGGGCAGATACGCAGTATTTT
TRBD2	-	TRBV9	TRBJ2-5	CASSVVGLAGGETQYF	TGTGCCAGCAGCGTAGTTGGTCTAGCGGGTGGGGAGACCCAGTACTTC
TRBD2	-	TRBV19	TRBJ2-4	CASSIRHGGGDKNIQYF	TGTGCCAGTAGTATCCGACACGGGGGAGGGGACAAAAACATTCAGTACTTC
TRBD1	-	TRBV6-5	TRBJ2-7	CASRWDSSYEQYF	TGTGCCAGCAGGTGGGACAGCTCCTACGAGCAGTACTTC
-	-	TRBV12-3/TRBV12-4	TRBJ2-1	CASSFSSYNEQFF	TGTGCCAGCAGTTTTAGCTCCTACAATGAGCAGTTCTTC
-	-	TRBV6-1	TRBJ1-4	CASRSSGNEKLFF	TGTGCCAGCAGGTCTTCAGGAAATGAAAAACTGTTTTTT
-	-	TRBV6-5	TRBJ1-1	CASLTQGSEAFF	TGTGCCAGCTTAACCCAGGGATCTGAAGCTTTCTTT
TRBD1	-	TRBV6-5	TRBJ1-1	CASSRPGQGNTEAFF	TGTGCCAGCAGCCGCCCGGGACAGGGGAACACTGAAGCTTTCTTT
-	-	TRBV18	TRBJ2-2	CASSPLDGGTGELFF	TGTGCCAGCTCACCACTAGACGGGGGCACCGGGGAGCTGTTTTTT
TRBD1	-	TRBV29-1	TRBJ1-1	CSVEGTADNTEAFF	TGCAGCGTTGAGGGGACAGCCGACAACACTGAAGCTTTCTTT
-	-	TRBV9	TRBJ1-5	CASSVGGGGNQPQHF	TGTGCCAGCAGCGTAGGGGGAGGAGGTAATCAGCCCCAGCATTTT
-	-	TRBV10-3	TRBJ2-1	CAISITDEQFF	TGTGCCATCTCTATCACGGATGAGCAGTTCTTC
-	-	TRBV21-1	TRBJ1-2	CASPKAGGRNYGYTF	TGTGCCAGCCCCAAGGCGGGGGGGAGGAACTATGGCTACACCTTC
TRBD2	-	TRBV6-2/TRBV6-3	TRBJ2-7	CASSSPAGSYEQYF	TGTGCCAGCAGTTCCCCAGCGGGGTCCTACGAGCAGTACTTC
-	-	TRBV7-9	TRBJ2-3	CASSLGSQGGDTQYF	TGTGCCAGCAGCTTGGGCTCCCAAGGGGGAGATACGCAGTATTTT
-	once	TRBV5-5	TRBJ1-4	CASSLTGNGVLNEKLFF	TGTGCCAGCAGCCTAACCGGGAACGGGGTCCTCAATGAAAAACTGTTTTTT
-	-	TRBV5-1	TRBJ1-5	CASSDGTPNQPQHF	TGCGCCAGCAGCGACGGGACACCCAATCAGCCCCAGCATTTT
-	-	TRBV7-8	TRBJ1-4	CASRLRGTNEKLFF	TGTGCCAGCAGATTGAGGGGGACTAATGAAAAACTGTTTTTT
TRBD2	-	TRBV11-2	TRBJ2-3	CASSLVREGTQYF	TGTGCCAGCAGCTTAGTACGGGAGGGGACGCAGTATTTT
-	-	TRBV18	TRBJ1-1	CASSTGYTEAFF	TGTGCCAGCTCTACAGGGTACACTGAAGCTTTCTTT
-	-	TRBV7-6	TRBJ1-1	CASSLRRAPQRSTEAFF	TGTGCCAGCAGCCTAAGGAGGGCTCCTCAACGTTCTACTGAAGCTTTCTTT
-	-	TRBV19	TRBJ1-1	CASTNRGGFTGMNTEAFF	TGTGCCAGTACTAATAGAGGGGGATTTACAGGGATGAACACTGAAGCTTTCTTT
TRBD1	-	TRBV10-2	TRBJ1-1	CASVGQGNTEAFF	TGCGCCAGCGTGGGACAGGGGAACACTGAAGCTTTCTTT
TRBD1	-	TRBV27	TRBJ2-3	CASSSGQGAEDTQYF	TGTGCCAGCAGTTCGGGACAGGGAGCGGAAGATACGCAGTATTTT
-	-	TRBV28	TRBJ1-1	CASSLYQDRKAFF	TGTGCCAGCAGTTTGTACCAGGACAGAAAAGCTTTCTTT
-	-	TRBV9	TRBJ1-1	CASSVGPRNTEAFF	TGTGCCAGCAGCGTAGGGCCACGGAACACTGAAGCTTTCTTT
TRBD1	-	TRBV4-3	TRBJ1-6	CASSQQGEVGSPLHF	TGCGCCAGCAGCCAACAGGGGGAGGTAGGATCACCCCTCCACTTT
-	once	TRBV18	TRBJ1-5	CASSENRDSNQPQHF	TGTGCCAGCTCAGAGAACAGGGATAGCAATCAGCCCCAGCATTTT
-	-	TRBV7-2	TRBJ1-2	CASNPGANYGYTF	TGTGCCAGCAACCCTGGAGCTAACTATGGCTACACCTTC
-	-	TRBV7-2	TRBJ1-3	CASSLRGGNTIYF	TGTGCCAGCAGCTTAAGAGGTGGAAACACCATATATTTT
-	-	TRBV5-6	TRBJ2-7	CASRFRATGNYEQYF	TGTGCCAGCAGGTTCCGGGCCACAGGGAACTACGAGCAGTACTTC
-	-	TRBV7-8	TRBJ1-5	CASSSRDTYQPQHF	TGTGCCAGCAGCTCCCGGGACACCTATCAGCCCCAGCATTTT
-	-	TRBV12-3/TRBV12-4	TRBJ1-2	CASSLNQGSYTF	TGTGCCAGCAGTTTAAACCAGGGAAGCTACACCTTC
-	-	TRBV4-1	TRBJ1-1	CASSPTIGEWVTEAFF	TGCGCCAGCAGCCCCACTATAGGGGAATGGGTAACTGAAGCTTTCTTT
TRBD1	-	TRBV24-1	TRBJ1-2	CATSDPKGATNYGYTF	TGTGCCACCAGTGACCCCAAGGGGGCCACTAACTATGGCTACACCTTC
-	-	TRBV2	TRBJ1-4	CAGRSGGEKLFF	TGTGCCGGCCGGTCGGGAGGGGAAAAACTGTTTTTT
TRBD2	-	TRBV4-3	TRBJ2-3	CASSQNRGGLAGTSTDTQYF	TGCGCCAGCAGCCAGAACAGGGGTGGACTAGCGGGCACTAGCACAGATACGCAGTATTTT
TRBD1	-	TRBV2	TRBJ1-6	CAGQGGNNSPLHF	TGTGCCGGACAGGGGGGGAATAATTCACCCCTCCACTTT